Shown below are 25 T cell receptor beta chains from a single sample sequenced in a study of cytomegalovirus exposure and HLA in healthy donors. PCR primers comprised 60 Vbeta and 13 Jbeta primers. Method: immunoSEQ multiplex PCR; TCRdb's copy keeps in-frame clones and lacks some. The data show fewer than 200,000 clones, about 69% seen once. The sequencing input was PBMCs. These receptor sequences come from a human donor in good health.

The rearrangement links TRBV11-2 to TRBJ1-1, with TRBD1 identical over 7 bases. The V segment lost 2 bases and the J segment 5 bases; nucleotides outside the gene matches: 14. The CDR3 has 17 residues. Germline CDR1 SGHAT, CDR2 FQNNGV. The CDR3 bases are TGTGCCAGCAGCTTATTCCCGACAGGGAACGGAAGAACTGAAGCTTTCTTT. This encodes CASSLFPTGNGRTEAFF.

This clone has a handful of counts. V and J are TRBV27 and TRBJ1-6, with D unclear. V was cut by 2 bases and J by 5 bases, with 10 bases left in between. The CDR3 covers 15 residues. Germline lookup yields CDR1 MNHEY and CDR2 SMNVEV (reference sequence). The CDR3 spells CASSLAVSDNSPLHF. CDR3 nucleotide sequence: TGTGCCAGCAGTTTAGCGGTCTCGGATAATTCACCCCTCCACTTT.

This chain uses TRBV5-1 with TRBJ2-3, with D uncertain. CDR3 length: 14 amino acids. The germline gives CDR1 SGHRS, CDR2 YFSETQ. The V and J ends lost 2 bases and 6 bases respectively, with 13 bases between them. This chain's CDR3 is CASSFSQQTDTQYF. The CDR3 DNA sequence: TGCGCCAGCAGCTTTTCACAGCAAACGGATACGCAGTATTTT.

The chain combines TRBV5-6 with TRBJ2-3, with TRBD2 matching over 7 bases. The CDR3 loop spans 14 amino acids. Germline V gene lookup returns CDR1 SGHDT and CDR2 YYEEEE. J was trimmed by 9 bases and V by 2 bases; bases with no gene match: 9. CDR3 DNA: TGTGCCAGCAGCTTTCTCGCGGGGGACCCCACGCAGTATTTT. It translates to CASSFLAGDPTQYF. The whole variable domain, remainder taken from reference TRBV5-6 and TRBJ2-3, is DAGVTQSPTHLIKTRGQQVTLRCSPKSGHDTVSWYQQALGQGPQFIFQYYEEEERQRGNFPDRFSGHQFPNYSSELNVNALLLGDSALYLCASSFLAGDPTQYFGPGTRLTVL.

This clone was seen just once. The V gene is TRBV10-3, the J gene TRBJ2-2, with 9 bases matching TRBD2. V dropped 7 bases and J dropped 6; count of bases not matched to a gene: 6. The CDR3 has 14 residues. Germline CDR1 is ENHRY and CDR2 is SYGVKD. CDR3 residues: CAITAGGPSGELFF. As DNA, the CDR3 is TGTGCCATCACGGCGGGGGGGCCATCCGGGGAGCTGTTTTTT.

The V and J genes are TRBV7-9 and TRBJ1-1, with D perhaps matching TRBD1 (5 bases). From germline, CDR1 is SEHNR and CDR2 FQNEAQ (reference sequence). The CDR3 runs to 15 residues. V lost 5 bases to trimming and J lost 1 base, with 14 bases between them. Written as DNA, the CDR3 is TGTGCCAGCAGCGTATGGGGGGTCCAGAACACTGAAGCTTTCTTT. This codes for CASSVWGVQNTEAFF.

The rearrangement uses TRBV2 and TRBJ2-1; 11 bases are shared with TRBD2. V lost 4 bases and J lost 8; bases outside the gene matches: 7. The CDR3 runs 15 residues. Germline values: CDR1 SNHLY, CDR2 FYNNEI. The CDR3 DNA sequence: TGTGCCAGCAGTGTACGACAGACTAGCGGGGATGAGCAGTTCTTC. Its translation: CASSVRQTSGDEQFF.

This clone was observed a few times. The CDR3, as DNA: TGTGCCAGCAGGAGCCATTCGGGACAGGGGGTGAGAGAGACCCAGTACTTC. This gives the protein CASRSHSGQGVRETQYF. The chain recombines TRBV27 with TRBJ2-5, with 11 bases lining up with TRBD1. V was pared by 6 bases and J by 4 bases, with 13 bases of the junction left unmatched. CDR1 and CDR2 (germline): MNHEY, SMNVEV (reference sequence). The CDR3 contains 17 residues.

The CDR3 nucleotides are TGTGCCAGCAGCCCTCGCGGACAGATGAACACTGAAGCTTTCTTT. Translation: CASSPRGQMNTEAFF. J is TRBJ1-1 and V is TRBV11-1, with D perhaps TRBD1 (6 bases). V was cut by 5 bases and J by 0 bases, with 13 bases left in between. CDR3 length: 15 amino acids. Germline lookup yields CDR1 SGHAT and CDR2 FQDESV (reference sequence).

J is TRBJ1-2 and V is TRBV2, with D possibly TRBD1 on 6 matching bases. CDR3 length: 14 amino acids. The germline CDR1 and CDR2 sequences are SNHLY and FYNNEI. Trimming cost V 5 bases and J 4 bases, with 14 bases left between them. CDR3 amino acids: CASSFQQGGYGYTF. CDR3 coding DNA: TGTGCCAGCAGTTTTCAACAGGGTGGCTATGGCTACACCTTC.

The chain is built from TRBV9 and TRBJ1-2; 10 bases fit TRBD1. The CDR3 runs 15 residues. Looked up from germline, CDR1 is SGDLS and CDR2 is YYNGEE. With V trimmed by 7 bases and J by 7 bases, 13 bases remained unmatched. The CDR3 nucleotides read TGTGCCAGCGCCCGGGGGGACAGGGGTGTGGTTGGCTACACCTTC. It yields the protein CASARGDRGVVGYTF.

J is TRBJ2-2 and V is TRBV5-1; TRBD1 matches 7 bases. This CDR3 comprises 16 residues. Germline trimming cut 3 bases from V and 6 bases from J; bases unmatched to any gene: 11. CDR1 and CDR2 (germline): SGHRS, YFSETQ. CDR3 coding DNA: TGCGCCAGCAGCTCTAGGACAGGCCAGGGGGCCGGGGAGCTGTTTTTT. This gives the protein CASSSRTGQGAGELFF.

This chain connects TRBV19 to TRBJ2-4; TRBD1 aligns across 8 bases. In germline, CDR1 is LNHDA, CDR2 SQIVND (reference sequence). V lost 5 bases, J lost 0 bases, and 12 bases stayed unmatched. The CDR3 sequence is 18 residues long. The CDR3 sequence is CASSPDREGVLAKNIQYF. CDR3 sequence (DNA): TGTGCCAGTAGTCCGGACAGGGAAGGGGTTCTAGCCAAAAACATTCAGTACTTC.

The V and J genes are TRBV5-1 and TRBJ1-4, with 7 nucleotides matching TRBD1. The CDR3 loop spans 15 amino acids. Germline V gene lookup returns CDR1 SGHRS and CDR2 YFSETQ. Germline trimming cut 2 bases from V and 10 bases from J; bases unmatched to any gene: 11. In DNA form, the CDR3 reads TGCGCCAGCAGCTTAGGGACAGAGGAGAACCGAAAACTGTTTTTT. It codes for CASSLGTEENRKLFF. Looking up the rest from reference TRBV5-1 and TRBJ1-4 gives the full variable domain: KAGVTQTPRYLIKTRGQQVTLSCSPISGHRSVSWYQQTPGQGLQFLFEYFSETQRNKGNFPGRFSGRQFSNSRSEMNVSTLELGDSALYLCASSLGTEENRKLFFGSGTQLSVL.

Here the CDR3 reads CASSPPSGGRSDEQFF. The CDR3 DNA reads TGTGCCAGCAGTCCCCCGAGCGGGGGACGTAGCGATGAGCAGTTCTTC. The J gene is TRBJ2-1, the V gene TRBV28; 8 bases match TRBD2. CDR1 and CDR2 from the germline V gene are MDHEN and SYDVKM. Unmatched junction bases numbered 14, after V lost 5 bases and J lost 8 bases. The CDR3 is made up of 16 amino acids.

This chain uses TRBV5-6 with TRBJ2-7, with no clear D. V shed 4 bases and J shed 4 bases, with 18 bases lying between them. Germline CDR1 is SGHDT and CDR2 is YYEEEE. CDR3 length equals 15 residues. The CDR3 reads CASSTLSRVSYEQYF. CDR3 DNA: TGTGCCAGCAGCACCCTAAGCCGGGTCTCATACGAGCAGTACTTC.

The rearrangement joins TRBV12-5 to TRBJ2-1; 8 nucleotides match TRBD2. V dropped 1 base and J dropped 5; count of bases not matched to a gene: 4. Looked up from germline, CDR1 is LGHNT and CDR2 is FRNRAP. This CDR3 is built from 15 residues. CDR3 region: CASGLGLAGNNEQFF. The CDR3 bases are TGTGCTAGTGGTTTGGGTCTAGCGGGTAACAATGAGCAGTTCTTC.

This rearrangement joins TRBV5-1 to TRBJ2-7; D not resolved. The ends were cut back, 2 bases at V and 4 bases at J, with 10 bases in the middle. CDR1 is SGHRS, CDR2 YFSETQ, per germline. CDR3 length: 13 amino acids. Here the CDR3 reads CASSLAPAYEQYF. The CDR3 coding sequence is TGCGCCAGCAGCTTAGCCCCCGCTTACGAGCAGTACTTC.

This chain's CDR3 is CASSYSRVGETQYF. The CDR3 nucleotides are TGTGCCAGCAGTTACTCGAGGGTTGGAGAGACCCAGTACTTC. The chain links TRBV6-6 to TRBJ2-5; D perhaps matches TRBD2 (5 bases). This CDR3 contains 14 residues. Trimming took off 0 bases at V and 4 bases at J, with 9 bases between the two ends. Germline V gene sequence: CDR1 MNHNY, CDR2 SVGAGI (reference sequence).

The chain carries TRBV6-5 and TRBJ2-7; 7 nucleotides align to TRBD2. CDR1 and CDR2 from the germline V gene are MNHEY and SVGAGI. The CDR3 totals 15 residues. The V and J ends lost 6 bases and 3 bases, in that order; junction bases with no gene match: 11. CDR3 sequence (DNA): TGTGCCAGCAGCCAAGCCGGGGGGTCTCTCTACGAGCAGTACTTC. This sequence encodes CASSQAGGSLYEQYF.

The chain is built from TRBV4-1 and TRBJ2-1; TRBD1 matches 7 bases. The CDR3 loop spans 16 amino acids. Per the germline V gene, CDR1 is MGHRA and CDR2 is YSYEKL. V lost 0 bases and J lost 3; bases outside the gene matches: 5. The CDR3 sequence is CASSQDGTDFYNEQFF. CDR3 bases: TGCGCCAGCAGCCAAGATGGGACAGATTTCTACAATGAGCAGTTCTTC.

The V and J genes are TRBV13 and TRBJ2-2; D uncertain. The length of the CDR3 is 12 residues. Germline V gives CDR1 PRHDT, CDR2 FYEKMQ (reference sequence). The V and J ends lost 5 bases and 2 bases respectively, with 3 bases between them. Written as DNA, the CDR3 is TGTGCCAGCAGCCTTAACACCGGGGAGCTGTTTTTT. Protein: CASSLNTGELFF.

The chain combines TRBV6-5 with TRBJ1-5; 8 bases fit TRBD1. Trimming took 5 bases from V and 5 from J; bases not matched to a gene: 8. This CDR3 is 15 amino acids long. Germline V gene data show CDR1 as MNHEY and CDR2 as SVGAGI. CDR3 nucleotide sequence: TGTGCCAGCAGTGTGGACAGGGAAGTGGATCAGCCCCAGCATTTT. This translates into CASSVDREVDQPQHF.

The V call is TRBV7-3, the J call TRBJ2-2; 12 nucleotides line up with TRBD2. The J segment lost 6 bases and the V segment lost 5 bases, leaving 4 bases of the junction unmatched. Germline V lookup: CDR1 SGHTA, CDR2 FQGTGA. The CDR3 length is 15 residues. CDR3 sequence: CASSPSGGAAGELFF. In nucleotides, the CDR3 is TGTGCCAGCAGCCCTAGCGGGGGGGCCGCCGGGGAGCTGTTTTTT. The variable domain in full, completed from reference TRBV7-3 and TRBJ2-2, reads GAGVSQTPSNKVTEKGKYVELRCDPISGHTALYWYRQSLGQGPEFLIYFQGTGAADDSGLPNDRFFAVRPEGSVSTLKIQRTERGDSAVYLCASSPSGGAAGELFFGEGSRLTVL.

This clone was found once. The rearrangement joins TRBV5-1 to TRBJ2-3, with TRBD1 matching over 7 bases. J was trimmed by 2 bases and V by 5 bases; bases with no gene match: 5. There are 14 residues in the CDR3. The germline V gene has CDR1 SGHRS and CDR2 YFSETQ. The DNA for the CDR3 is TGCGCCAGCAGAAGGGGGCCTTCCACAGATACGCAGTATTTT. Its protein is CASRRGPSTDTQYF.